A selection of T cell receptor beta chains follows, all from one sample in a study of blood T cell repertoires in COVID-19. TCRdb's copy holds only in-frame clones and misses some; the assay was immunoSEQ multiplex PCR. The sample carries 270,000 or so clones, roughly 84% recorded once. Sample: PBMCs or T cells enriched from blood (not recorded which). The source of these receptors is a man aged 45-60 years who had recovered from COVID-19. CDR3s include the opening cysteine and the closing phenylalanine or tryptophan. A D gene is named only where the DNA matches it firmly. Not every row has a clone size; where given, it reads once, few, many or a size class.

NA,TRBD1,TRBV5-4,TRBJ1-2,TGTGCCAGCGGGACCCCTGGACAGGCGGATGGCTACACCTTC,CASGTPGQADGYTF
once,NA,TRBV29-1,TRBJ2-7,TGCAGCGTTGAAGATCGCGGGACAGCTTCCTACGAGCAGTACTTC,CSVEDRGTASYEQYF
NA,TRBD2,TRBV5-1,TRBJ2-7,TGCGCCAGCAGCTTCGGACTAGCGGGGGCGCTCGACTCCTACGAGCAGTACTTC,CASSFGLAGALDSYEQYF
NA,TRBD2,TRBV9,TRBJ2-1,TGTGCCAGCAGCGTAGGGTCAGGACTAGCGGGCAATGAGCAGTTCTTC,CASSVGSGLAGNEQFF
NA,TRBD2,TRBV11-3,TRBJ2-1,TGTGCCAGCAGCTCCCTTCTATCGATAGCGGGAGGAAATGAGCAGTTCTTC,CASSSLLSIAGGNEQFF
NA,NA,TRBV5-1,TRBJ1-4,TGCGCCAGCAGCTTGGTGGGGGCCGTATCGACTAATGAAAAACTGTTTTTT,CASSLVGAVSTNEKLFF
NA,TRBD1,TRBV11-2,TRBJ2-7,TGTGCCAGCAGCCCAAGTGGGACAGGGGTTTTGGGGCAGTACTTC,CASSPSGTGVLGQYF
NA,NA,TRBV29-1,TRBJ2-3,TGCAGCGGTGACGGTGCGGAAGGCACAGATACGCAGTATTTT,CSGDGAEGTDTQYF
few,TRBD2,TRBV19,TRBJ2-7,TGTGCCAGTAGTATCCGGCTAGCGGGGGACAAGCAGTACTTC,CASSIRLAGDKQYF
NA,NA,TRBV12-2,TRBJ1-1,TGTGCAAGTCGCTTTCATAGGGACGGGGGGTGTGACCCCACTGAAGCTTTCTTT,CASRFHRDGGCDPTEAFF
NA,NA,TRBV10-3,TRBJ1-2,TGTGCCATCAGCCCGAAAGGTGTGACAGTGGATCAAAACTATGGCTACACCTTC,CAISPKGVTVDQNYGYTF
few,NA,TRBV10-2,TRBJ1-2,TGCGCCAGCACGGGCGGGTATGGCTACACCTTC,CASTGGYGYTF
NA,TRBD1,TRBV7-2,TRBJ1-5,TGTGCCAGCAGCTCGATCGCCCGAGCAGGGGGCGCACAGCCCCAGCATTTT,CASSSIARAGGAQPQHF
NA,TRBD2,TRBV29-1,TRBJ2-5,TGCAGCGTTGACGGGGGGAGGCAGAGAACTAAAGAGACCCAGTACTTC,CSVDGGRQRTKETQYF
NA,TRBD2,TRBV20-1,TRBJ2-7,TGCAGTGCTAGTTTTGGCGGGAGCGTTTCAAGCGAGCAGTACTTC,CSASFGGSVSSEQYF
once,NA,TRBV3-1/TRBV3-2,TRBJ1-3,TGTGCCAGCAGCCCCCAGGGTCTTGGTGGAAACACCATATATTTT,CASSPQGLGGNTIYF
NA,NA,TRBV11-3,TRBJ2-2,TGTGCCAGCAGCCCCCAGGGTGCGGGGGAGCTGTTTTTT,CASSPQGAGELFF
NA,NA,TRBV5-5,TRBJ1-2,TGTGCCAGCAGCTTGGACTCTGCTGGGGCGGGAGGCTACACCTTC,CASSLDSAGAGGYTF
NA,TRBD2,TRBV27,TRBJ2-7,TGTGCCAGCCAGGGACTAGCGGGAGGAGGCCGCGAGCAGTACTTC,CASQGLAGGGREQYF
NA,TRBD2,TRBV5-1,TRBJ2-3,TGCGCCAGCCACATCGTGGGGGGGTCCACAGATACGCAGTATTTT,CASHIVGGSTDTQYF
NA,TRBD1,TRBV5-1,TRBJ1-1,TGCGCCAGCAGAAACTTCGGCAGGGGGCAGGTTGAAGCTTTCTTT,CASRNFGRGQVEAFF
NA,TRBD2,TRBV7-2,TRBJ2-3,TGTGCCAGCAGTCGACTAGCGGCTTTCACAGATACGCAGTATTTT,CASSRLAAFTDTQYF
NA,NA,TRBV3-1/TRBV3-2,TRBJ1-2,TGTGCCAGCAGCCAAGAAGGGGTCGGGCAGCCTGACTACACCTTC,CASSQEGVGQPDYTF
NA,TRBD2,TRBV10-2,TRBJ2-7,TGCGCCAGCAGAGGGCGGGGAGGGGAGGGCCACGAGCAGTACTTC,CASRGRGGEGHEQYF
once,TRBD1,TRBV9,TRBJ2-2,TGTGCCAGCCGACCATCCGGGACAGGGACCGGGGAGCTGTTTTTT,CASRPSGTGTGELFF